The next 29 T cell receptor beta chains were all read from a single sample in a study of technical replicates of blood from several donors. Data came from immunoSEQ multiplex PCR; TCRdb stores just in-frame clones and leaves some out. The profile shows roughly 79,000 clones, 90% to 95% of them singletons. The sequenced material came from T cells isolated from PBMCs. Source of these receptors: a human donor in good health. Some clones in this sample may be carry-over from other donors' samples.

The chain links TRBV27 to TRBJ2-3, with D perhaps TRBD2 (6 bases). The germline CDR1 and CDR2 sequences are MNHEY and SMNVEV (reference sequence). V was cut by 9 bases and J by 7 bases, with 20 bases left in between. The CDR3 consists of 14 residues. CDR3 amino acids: CASTTTSFSHTQYF. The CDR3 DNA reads TGTGCCAGTACAACGACTAGTTTTTCACATACGCAGTATTTT.

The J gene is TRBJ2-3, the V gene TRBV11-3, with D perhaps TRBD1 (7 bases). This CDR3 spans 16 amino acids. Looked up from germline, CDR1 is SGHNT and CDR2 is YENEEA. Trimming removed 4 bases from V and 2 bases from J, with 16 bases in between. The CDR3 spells CASSSPAGGSTDTQYF. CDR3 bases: TGTGCCAGCAGCTCGCCCGCAGGGGGGTCCACAGATACGCAGTATTTT.

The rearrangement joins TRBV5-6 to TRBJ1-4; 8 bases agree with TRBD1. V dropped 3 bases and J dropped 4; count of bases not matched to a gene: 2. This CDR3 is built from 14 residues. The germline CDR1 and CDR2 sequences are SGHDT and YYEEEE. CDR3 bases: TGTGCCAGCAGCTGGACAGGGTTTAATGAAAAACTGTTTTTT. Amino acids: CASSWTGFNEKLFF.

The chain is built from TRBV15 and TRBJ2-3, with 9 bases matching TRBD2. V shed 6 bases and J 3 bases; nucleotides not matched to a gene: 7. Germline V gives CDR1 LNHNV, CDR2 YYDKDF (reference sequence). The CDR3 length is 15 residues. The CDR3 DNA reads TGTGCCACCAGGCGGGAGGGCCAGTTAACAGATACGCAGTATTTT. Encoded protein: CATRREGQLTDTQYF.

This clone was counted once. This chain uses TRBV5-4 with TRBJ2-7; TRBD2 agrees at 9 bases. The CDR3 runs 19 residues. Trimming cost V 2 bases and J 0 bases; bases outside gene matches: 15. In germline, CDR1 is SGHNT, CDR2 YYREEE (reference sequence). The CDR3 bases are TGTGCCAGCAGCTTTCCCACCGAAGCGGGAGGCCGTATCTCCTACGAGCAGTACTTC. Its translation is CASSFPTEAGGRISYEQYF.

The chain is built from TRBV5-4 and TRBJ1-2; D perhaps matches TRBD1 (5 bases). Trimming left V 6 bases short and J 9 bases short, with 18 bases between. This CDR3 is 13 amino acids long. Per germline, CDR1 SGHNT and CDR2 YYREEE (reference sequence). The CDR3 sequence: CASTTPDSARYTF. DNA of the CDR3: TGTGCCAGCACCACCCCCGACAGTGCTCGCTACACCTTC.

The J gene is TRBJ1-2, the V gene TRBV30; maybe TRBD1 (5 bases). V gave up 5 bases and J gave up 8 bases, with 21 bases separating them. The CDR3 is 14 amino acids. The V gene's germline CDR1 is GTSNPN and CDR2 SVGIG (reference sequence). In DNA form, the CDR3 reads TGTGCCTGGGCACTCCGTTTTCAACAGGACGGCTACACCTTC. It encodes CAWALRFQQDGYTF.

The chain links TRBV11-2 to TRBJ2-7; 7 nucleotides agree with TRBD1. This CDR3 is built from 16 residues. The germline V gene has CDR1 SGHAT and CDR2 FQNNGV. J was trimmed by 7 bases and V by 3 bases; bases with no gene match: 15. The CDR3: CASSFGVRGFPYEQYF. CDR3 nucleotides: TGTGCCAGCAGCTTCGGTGTCAGGGGGTTCCCGTATGAGCAGTACTTC.

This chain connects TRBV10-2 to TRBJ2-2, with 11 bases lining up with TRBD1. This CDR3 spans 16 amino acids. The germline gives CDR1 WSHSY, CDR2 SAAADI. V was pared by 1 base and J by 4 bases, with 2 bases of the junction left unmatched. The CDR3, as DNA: TGCGCCAGCAGTGAGTTTGGGACAGGGGGCACCGGGGAGCTGTTTTTT. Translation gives CASSEFGTGGTGELFF.

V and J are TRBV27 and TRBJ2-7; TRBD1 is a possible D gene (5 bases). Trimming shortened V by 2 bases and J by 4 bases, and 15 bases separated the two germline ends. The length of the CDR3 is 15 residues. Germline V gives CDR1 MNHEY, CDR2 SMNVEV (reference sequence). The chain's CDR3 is CASSLADNFPYEQYF. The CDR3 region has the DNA TGTGCCAGCAGTTTAGCGGACAACTTCCCATACGAGCAGTACTTC.

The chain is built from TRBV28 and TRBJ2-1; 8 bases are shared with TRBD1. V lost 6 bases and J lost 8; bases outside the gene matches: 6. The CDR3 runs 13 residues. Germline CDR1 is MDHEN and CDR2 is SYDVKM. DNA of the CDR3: TGTGCCAGCAGATGGACAGGGTCGGATGAGCAGTTCTTC. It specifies CASRWTGSDEQFF.

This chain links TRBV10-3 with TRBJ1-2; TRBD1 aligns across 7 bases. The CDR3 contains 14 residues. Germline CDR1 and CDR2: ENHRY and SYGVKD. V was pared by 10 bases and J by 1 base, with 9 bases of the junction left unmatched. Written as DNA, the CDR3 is TGTGCCACCCGACCAAGGGACAGTAACTATGGCTACACCTTC. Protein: CATRPRDSNYGYTF.

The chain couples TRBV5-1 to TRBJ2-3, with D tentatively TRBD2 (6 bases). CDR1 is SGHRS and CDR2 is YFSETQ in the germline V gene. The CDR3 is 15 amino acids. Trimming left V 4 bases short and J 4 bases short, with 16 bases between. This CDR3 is CASSTAGFQADTQYF. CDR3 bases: TGCGCCAGCAGCACGGCGGGGTTTCAGGCAGATACGCAGTATTTT. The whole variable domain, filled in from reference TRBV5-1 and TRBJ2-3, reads KAGVTQTPRYLIKTRGQQVTLSCSPISGHRSVSWYQQTPGQGLQFLFEYFSETQRNKGNFPGRFSGRQFSNSRSEMNVSTLELGDSALYLCASSTAGFQADTQYFGPGTRLTVL.

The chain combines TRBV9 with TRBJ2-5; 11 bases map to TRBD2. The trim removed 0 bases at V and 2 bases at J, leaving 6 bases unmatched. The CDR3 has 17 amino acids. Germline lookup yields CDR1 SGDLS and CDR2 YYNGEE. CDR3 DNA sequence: TGTGCCAGCAGCGTAGATGGCCTAGCGGGGGGACAAGAGACCCAGTACTTC. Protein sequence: CASSVDGLAGGQETQYF.

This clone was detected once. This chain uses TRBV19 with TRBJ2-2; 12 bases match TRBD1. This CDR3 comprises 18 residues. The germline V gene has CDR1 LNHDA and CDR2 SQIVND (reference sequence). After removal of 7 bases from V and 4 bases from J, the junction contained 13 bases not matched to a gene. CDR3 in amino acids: CASTARRGQGASTGELFF. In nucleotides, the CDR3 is TGTGCCAGTACTGCCCGGCGGGGACAGGGGGCTAGCACCGGGGAGCTGTTTTTT.

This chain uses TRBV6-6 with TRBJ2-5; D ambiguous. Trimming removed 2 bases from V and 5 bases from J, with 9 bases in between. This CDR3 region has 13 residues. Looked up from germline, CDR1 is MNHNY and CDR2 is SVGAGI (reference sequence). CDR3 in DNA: TGTGCCAGCAGTTACGGCCGAATGGAGACCCAGTACTTC. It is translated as CASSYGRMETQYF.

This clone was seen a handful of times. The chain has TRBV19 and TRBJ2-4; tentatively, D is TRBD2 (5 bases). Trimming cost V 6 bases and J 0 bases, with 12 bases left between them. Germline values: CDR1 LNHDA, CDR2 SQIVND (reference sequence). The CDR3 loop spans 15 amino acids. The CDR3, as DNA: TGTGCCAGTAGAAGGCAGGACTTAGCCAAAAACATTCAGTACTTC. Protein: CASRRQDLAKNIQYF.

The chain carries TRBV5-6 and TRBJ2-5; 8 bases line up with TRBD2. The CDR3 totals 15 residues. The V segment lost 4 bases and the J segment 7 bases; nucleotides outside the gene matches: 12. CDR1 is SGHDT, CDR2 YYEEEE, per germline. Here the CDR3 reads CASSPLAGSDGTQYF. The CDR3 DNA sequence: TGTGCCAGCAGCCCATTAGCGGGGTCCGACGGGACCCAGTACTTC. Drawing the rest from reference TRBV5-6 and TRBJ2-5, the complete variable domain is DAGVTQSPTHLIKTRGQQVTLRCSPKSGHDTVSWYQQALGQGPQFIFQYYEEEERQRGNFPDRFSGHQFPNYSSELNVNALLLGDSALYLCASSPLAGSDGTQYFGPGTRLLVL.

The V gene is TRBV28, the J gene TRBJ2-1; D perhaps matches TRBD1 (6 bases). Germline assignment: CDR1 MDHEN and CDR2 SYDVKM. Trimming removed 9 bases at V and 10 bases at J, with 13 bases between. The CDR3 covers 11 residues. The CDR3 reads CASTRGREQFF. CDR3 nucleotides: TGTGCCAGTACCAGGGGAAGGGAGCAGTTCTTC.

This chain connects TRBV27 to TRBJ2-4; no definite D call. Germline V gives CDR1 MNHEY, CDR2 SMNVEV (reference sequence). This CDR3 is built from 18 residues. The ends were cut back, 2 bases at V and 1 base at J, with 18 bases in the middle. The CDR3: CASSLKSPWRFAKNIQYF. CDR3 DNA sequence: TGTGCCAGCAGTTTAAAGTCCCCCTGGCGGTTCGCCAAAAACATTCAGTACTTC.

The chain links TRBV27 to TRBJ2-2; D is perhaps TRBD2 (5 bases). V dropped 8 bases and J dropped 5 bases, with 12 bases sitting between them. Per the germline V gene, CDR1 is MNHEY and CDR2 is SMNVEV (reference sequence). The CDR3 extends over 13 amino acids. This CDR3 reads CASRGVRTGELFF. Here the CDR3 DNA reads TGTGCCAGCCGGGGTGTCAGGACCGGGGAGCTGTTTTTT.

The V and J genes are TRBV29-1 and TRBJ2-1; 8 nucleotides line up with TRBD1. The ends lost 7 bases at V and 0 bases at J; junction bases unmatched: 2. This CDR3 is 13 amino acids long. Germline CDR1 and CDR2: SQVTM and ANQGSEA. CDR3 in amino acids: CSATGGSYNEQFF. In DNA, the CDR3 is TGCAGCGCCACAGGGGGCTCCTACAATGAGCAGTTCTTC.

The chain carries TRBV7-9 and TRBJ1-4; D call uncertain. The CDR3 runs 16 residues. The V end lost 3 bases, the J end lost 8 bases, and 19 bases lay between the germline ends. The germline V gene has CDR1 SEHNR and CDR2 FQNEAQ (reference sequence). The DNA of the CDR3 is TGTGCCAGCAGCTTTTCAGCGATTGTGAGGGAGGAAAAACTGTTTTTT. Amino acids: CASSFSAIVREEKLFF.

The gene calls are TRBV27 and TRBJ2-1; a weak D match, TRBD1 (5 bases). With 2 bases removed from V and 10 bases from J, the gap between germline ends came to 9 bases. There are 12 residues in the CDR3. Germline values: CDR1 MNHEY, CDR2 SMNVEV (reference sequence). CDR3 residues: CASSLVQGEQFF. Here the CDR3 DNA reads TGTGCCAGCAGTTTAGTCCAGGGAGAGCAGTTCTTC.

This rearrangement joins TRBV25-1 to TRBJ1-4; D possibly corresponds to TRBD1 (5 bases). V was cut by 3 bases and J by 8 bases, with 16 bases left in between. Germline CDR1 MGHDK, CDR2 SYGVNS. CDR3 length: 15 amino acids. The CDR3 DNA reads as TGTGCCAGCAGTGACTCAGGGTTGGGAAGCGAAAAACTGTTTTTT. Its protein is CASSDSGLGSEKLFF.

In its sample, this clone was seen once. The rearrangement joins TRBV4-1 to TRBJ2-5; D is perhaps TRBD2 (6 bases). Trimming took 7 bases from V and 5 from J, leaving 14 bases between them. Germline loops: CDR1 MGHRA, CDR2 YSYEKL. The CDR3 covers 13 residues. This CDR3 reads CASTGVGMETQYF. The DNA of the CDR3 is TGCGCCAGCACGGGGGTCGGGATGGAGACCCAGTACTTC.

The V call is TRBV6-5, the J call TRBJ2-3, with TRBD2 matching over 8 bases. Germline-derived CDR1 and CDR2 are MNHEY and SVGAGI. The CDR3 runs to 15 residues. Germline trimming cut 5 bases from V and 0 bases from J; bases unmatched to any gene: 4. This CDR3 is CASSTPSGSTDTQYF. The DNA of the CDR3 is TGTGCCAGCAGTACTCCTAGCGGGAGCACAGATACGCAGTATTTT.

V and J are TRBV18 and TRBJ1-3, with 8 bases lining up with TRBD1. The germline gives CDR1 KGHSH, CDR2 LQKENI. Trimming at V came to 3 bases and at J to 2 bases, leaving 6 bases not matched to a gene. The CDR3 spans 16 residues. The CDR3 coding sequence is TGTGCCAGCTCACCCTTCGACAGGGGAGCTGGAAACACCATATATTTT. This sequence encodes CASSPFDRGAGNTIYF. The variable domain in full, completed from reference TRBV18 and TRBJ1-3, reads NAGVMQNPRHLVRRRGQEARLRCSPMKGHSHVYWYRQLPEEGLKFMVYLQKENIIDESGMPKERFSAEFPKEGPSILRIQQVVRGDSAAYFCASSPFDRGAGNTIYFGEGSWLTVV.

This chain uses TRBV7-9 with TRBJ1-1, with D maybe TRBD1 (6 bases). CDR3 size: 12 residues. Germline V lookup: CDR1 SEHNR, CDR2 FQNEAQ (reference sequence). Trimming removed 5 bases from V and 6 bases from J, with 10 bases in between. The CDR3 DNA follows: TGTGCCAGCAGCCAAGGGGGTTCTGAAGCTTTCTTT. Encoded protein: CASSQGGSEAFF.